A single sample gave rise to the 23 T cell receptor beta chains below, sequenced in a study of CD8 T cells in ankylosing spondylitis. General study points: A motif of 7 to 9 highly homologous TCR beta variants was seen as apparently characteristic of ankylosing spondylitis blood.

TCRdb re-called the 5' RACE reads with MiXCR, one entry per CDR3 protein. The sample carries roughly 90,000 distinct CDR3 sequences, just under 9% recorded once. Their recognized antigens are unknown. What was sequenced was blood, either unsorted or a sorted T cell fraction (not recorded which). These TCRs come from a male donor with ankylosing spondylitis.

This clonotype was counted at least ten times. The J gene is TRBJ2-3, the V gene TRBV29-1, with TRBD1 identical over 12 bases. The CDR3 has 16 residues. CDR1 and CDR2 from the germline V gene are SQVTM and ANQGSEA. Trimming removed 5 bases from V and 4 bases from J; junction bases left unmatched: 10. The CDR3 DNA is TGCAGCGTTAGTATCCTCCGGGACAGGGGGCCAGATACGCAGTATTTT. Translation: CSVSILRDRGPDTQYF.

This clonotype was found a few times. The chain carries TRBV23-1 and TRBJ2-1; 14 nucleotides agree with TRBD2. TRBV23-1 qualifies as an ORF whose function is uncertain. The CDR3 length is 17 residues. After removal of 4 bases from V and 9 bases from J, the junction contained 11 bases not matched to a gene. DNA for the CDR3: TGCGCCAGCAGTCCCCACTCCGGGACTAGCGGGAGCGGTGAGCAGTTCTTC. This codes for CASSPHSGTSGSGEQFF.

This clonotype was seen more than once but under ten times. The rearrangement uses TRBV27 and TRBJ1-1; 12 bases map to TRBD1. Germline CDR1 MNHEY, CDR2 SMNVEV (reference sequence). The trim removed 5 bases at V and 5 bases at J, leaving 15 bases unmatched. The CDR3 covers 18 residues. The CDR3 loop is CASSPIAGTGGARTEAFF. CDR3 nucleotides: TGTGCCAGCAGTCCAATAGCCGGGACAGGGGGCGCGAGGACTGAAGCTTTCTTT.

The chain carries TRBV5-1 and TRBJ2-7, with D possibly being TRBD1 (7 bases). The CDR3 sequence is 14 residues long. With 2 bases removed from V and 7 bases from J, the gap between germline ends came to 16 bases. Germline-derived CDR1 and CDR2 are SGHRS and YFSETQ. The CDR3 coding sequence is TGCGCCAGCAGCTTCGGCGGAGGGGGCGGAGAGCAGTACGTC. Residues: CASSFGGGGGEQYV.

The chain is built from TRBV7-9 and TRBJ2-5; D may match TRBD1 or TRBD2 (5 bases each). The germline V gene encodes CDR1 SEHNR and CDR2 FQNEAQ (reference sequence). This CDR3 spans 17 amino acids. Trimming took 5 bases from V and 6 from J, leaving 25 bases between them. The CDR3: CASSHIGAGSGWQTQYF. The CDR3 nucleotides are TGTGCCAGCAGCCACATCGGGGCCGGTTCCGGATGGCAGACCCAGTACTTC.

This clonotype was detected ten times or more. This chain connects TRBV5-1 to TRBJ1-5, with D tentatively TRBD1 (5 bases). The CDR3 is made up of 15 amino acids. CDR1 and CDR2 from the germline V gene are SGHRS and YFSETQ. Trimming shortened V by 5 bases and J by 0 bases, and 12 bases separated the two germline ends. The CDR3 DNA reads TGCGCCAGCAGGGTGGGGCTAGATAGCAATCAGCCCCAGCATTTT. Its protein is CASRVGLDSNQPQHF.

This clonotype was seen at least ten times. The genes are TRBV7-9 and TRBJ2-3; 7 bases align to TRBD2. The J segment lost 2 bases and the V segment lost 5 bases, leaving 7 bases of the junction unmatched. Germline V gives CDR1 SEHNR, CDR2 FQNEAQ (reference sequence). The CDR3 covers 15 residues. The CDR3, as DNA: TGTGCCAGCAGCCAAGAGCGGGACTACACAGATACGCAGTATTTT. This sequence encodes CASSQERDYTDTQYF.

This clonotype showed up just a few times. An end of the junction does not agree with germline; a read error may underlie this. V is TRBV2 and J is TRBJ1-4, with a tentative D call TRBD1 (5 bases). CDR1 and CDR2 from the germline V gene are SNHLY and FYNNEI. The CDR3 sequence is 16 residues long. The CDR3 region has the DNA TGTGCCAGCAGTGATTGGGGGTCCGAGTTTGATGAAGAACTGTTTTTT. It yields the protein CASSDWGSEFDEELFF.

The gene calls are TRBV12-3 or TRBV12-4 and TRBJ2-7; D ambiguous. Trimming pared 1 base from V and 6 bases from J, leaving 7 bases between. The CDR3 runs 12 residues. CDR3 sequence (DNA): TGTGCCAGCAGTTTAGGGGGTTCCGAGCAGTACGTC. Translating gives CASSLGGSEQYV.

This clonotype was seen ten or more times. The CDR3 nucleotides are TGTGCCAGAAGAAAAAAGGGGGGCGACACCGGGGAGCTGTTTTTT. Encoded protein: CARRKKGGDTGELFF. The chain recombines TRBV2 with TRBJ2-2, with D perhaps TRBD1 or TRBD2 (6 bases each). Deletions cut 9 bases from V and 3 bases from J, with 17 bases between. This CDR3 comprises 15 residues. Germline lookup yields CDR1 SNHLY and CDR2 FYNNEI.

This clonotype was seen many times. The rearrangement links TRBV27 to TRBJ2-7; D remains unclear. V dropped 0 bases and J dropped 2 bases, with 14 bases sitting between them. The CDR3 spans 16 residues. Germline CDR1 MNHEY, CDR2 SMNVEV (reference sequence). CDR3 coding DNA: TGTGCCAGCAGTTTATCGTGGGGAAGGCTAACCTACGAGCAGTACTTC. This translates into CASSLSWGRLTYEQYF.

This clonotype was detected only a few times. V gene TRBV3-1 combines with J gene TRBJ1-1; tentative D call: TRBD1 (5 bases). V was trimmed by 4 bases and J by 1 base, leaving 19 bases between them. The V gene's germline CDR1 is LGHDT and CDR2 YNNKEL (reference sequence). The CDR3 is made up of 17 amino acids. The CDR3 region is CASSPQAIAGGNTEAFF. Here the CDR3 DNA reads TGTGCCAGCAGCCCTCAGGCAATAGCGGGGGGGAACACTGAAGCTTTCTTT.

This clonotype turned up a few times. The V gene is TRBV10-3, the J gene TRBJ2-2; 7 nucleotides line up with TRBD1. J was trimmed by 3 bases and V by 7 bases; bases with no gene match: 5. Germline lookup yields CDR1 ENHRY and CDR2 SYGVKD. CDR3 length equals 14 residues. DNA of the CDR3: TGTGCCATCATGGGGACAGACGACACCGGGGAGCTGTTTTTT. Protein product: CAIMGTDDTGELFF.

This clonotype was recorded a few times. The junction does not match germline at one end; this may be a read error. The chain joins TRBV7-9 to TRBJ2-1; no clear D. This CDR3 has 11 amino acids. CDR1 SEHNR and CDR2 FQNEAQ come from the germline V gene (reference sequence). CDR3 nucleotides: TGTGCCAGCAGCTTAGGGGGTCCCCCGGTCTTC. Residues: CASSLGGPPVF. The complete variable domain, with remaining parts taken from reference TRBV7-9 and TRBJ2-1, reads DTGVSQNPRHKITKRGQNVTFRCDPISEHNRLYWYRQTLGQGPEFLTYFQNEAQLEKSRLLSDRFSAERPKGSFSTLEIQRTEQGDSAMYLCASSLGGPPVFGPGTRLTVL.

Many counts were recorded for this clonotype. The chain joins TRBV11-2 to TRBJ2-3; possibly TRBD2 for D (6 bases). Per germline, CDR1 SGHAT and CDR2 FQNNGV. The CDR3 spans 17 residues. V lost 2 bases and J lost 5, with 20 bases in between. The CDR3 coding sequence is TGTGCCAGCAGCTTAAAAACCGGGACTTCGGTAATAGATACGCAGTATTTT. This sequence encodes CASSLKTGTSVIDTQYF.

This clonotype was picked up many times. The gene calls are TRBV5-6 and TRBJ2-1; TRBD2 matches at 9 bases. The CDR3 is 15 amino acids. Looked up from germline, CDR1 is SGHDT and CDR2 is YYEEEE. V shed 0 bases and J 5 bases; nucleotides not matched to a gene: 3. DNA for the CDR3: TGTGCCAGCAGCTTGGGCTCTAGCGGGAACAATGAGCAGTTCTTC. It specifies CASSLGSSGNNEQFF.

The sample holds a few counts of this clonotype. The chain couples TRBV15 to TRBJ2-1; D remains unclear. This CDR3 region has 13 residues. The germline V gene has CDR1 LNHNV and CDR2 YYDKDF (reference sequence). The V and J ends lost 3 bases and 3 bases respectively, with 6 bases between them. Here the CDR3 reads CATSRELYNEQFF. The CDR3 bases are TGTGCCACCAGCAGGGAGCTCTACAATGAGCAGTTCTTC.

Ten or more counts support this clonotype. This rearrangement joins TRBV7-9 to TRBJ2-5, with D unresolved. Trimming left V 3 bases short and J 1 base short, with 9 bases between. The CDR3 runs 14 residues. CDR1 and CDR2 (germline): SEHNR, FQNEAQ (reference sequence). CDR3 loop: CASSFPDRQETQYF. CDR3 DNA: TGTGCCAGCAGCTTCCCGGACCGCCAAGAGACCCAGTACTTC.

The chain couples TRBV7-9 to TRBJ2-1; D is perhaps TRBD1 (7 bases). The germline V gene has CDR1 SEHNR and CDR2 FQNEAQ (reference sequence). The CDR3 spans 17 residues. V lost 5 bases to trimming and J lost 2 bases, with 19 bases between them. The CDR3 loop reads CASSPGQAGTPYNEQFF. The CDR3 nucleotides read TGTGCCAGCAGCCCTGGACAGGCGGGGACGCCCTACAATGAGCAGTTCTTC.

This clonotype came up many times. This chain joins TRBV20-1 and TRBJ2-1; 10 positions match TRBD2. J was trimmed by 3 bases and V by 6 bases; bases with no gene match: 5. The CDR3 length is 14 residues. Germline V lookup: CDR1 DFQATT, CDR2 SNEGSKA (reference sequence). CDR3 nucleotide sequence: TGCAGTGCCCTCAGCGGGAGGGACTACAATGAGCAGTTCTTC. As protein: CSALSGRDYNEQFF.

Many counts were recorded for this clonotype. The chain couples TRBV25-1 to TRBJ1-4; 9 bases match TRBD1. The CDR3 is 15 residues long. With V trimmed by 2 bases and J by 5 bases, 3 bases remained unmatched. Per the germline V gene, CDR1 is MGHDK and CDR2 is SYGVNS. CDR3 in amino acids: CASSETGTGNEKLFF. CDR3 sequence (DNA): TGTGCCAGCAGTGAAACCGGGACAGGGAATGAAAAACTGTTTTTT.

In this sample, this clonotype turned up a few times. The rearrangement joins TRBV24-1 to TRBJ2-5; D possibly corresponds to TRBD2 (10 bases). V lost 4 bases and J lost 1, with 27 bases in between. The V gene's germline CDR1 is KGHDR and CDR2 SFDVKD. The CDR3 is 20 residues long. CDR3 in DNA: TGTGCCACCAGTGACGGGACAGGGATAGGACTAGCGGCCTTCCAAGAGACCCAGTACTTC. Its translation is CATSDGTGIGLAAFQETQYF.

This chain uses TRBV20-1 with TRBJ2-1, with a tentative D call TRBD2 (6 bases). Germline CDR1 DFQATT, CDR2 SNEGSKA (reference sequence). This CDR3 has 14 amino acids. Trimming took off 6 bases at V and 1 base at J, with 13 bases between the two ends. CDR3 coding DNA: TGCAGTGCCCCCCCCGGGGGTTCCTACAATGAGCAGTTCTTC. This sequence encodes CSAPPGGSYNEQFF.